Listed below are T cell receptor beta chains from one sample, sequenced in a study of cytomegalovirus exposure and HLA in healthy donors. The repertoire was sequenced with immunoSEQ multiplex PCR; TCRdb's copy has only in-frame clones and lacks some. The sample carries roughly 93,000 clones, 74% recorded once. The sample taken for sequencing was PBMCs. The receptors here all came from a male donor in good health and CMV-seronegative. Each CDR3 is given with its conserved first and last residue. A D gene is named only where the DNA matches it firmly. Only part of the rows carry a size: once, few, many, or a class if the clone is expanded.

d_call	v_call	clone_size	j_call	cdr3_aa	cdr3_nt
-	TRBV19	-	TRBJ1-5	CASTQGLQPQHF	TGTGCCAGTACACAGGGTCTTCAGCCCCAGCATTTT
-	TRBV28	-	TRBJ1-1	CASSLSRASGRTEAFF	TGTGCCAGCAGTTTGAGTAGGGCTTCAGGGCGCACTGAAGCTTTCTTT
-	TRBV10-3	-	TRBJ1-1	CAISELERRTAEAFF	TGTGCCATCAGTGAGTTAGAGCGTAGGACAGCTGAAGCTTTCTTT
-	TRBV7-3	-	TRBJ2-3	CASSVSLDTDTQYF	TGTGCCAGCAGCGTCTCCTTAGACACAGATACGCAGTATTTT
-	TRBV6-6	-	TRBJ2-2	CASSEGVVTGELFF	TGTGCCAGCTCGGAAGGGGTTGTTACCGGGGAGCTGTTTTTT
TRBD2	TRBV5-1	-	TRBJ2-3	CASSIIAGLTDTQYF	TGCGCCAGCAGCATTATAGCGGGATTGACAGATACGCAGTATTTT
-	TRBV5-1	few	TRBJ2-2	CASSFQNTGELFF	TGCGCCAGCAGCTTTCAGAACACCGGGGAGCTGTTTTTT
TRBD2	TRBV19	-	TRBJ2-3	CASAESGLAGVGDTQYF	TGTGCCAGTGCCGAGTCGGGGCTAGCGGGAGTGGGAGATACGCAGTATTTT
TRBD2	TRBV5-1	few	TRBJ2-7	CASSLVLAGGEQYF	TGCGCCAGCAGCTTGGTTCTAGCGGGGGGCGAGCAGTACTTC
-	TRBV6-6	many	TRBJ1-5	CASSHWGGPEPQHF	TGTGCCAGCAGCCACTGGGGGGGCCCAGAGCCCCAGCATTTT
-	TRBV6-1	-	TRBJ2-7	CASTPSPYEQYF	TGTGCCAGCACCCCCTCCCCCTACGAGCAGTACTTC
TRBD2	TRBV27	-	TRBJ2-7	CASTSYAEPGGQYF	TGTGCCAGCACTTCCTACGCCGAGCCGGGAGGGCAGTACTTC
-	TRBV27	-	TRBJ2-3	CASSQTTDTQYF	TGTGCCAGCAGCCAGACTACAGATACGCAGTATTTT
-	TRBV6-1	-	TRBJ2-1	CASSVWATGLKNEQFF	TGTGCCAGCAGTGTCTGGGCGACAGGCCTTAAGAATGAGCAGTTCTTC
-	TRBV6-1	-	TRBJ1-5	CASSEGGTSRPQHF	TGTGCCAGCAGTGAAGGCGGGACGTCACGACCCCAGCATTTT
-	TRBV7-2	few	TRBJ2-1	CASSLAAGTSYNEQFF	TGTGCCAGCAGCTTAGCGGCGGGTACCTCCTACAATGAGCAGTTCTTC
-	TRBV7-2	few	TRBJ1-2	CASSLGGLDGYTF	TGTGCCAGCAGCTTAGGAGGGCTTGACGGCTACACCTTC
TRBD1	TRBV7-2	-	TRBJ1-1	CASSLYRGTEAFF	TGTGCCAGCAGCCTTTACAGGGGTACTGAAGCTTTCTTT
TRBD2	TRBV7-6	-	TRBJ2-7	CASSLRTSGYEQYF	TGTGCCAGCAGCTTAAGGACTAGCGGCTACGAGCAGTACTTC
TRBD1	TRBV10-2	-	TRBJ2-7	CASSEFTGVYEQYF	TGCGCCAGCAGTGAGTTTACAGGGGTCTACGAGCAGTACTTC
TRBD2	TRBV7-4	-	TRBJ2-3	CASSPKREGYTDTQYF	TGTGCCAGCAGCCCGAAGCGGGAGGGGTACACAGATACGCAGTATTTT
-	TRBV10-3	-	TRBJ2-5	CAISEEGAGEETQYF	TGTGCCATCAGTGAGGAGGGAGCAGGGGAAGAGACCCAGTACTTC
-	TRBV29-1	-	TRBJ1-1	CSTRGGRGDTEAFF	TGCAGCACAAGGGGGGGGCGGGGGGACACTGAAGCTTTCTTT
TRBD1	TRBV6-6	-	TRBJ2-7	CASRPGTGGAYEQYF	TGTGCCAGCAGACCCGGGACAGGGGGAGCCTACGAGCAGTACTTC
TRBD1	TRBV29-1	-	TRBJ1-2	CSVALGQGAIGYTF	TGCAGCGTTGCTTTAGGACAGGGGGCAATAGGCTACACCTTC
TRBD1	TRBV15	-	TRBJ2-5	CATSRRDRGRETQYF	TGTGCCACCAGCAGACGGGACAGGGGACGGGAGACCCAGTACTTC
-	TRBV5-1	few	TRBJ2-7	CASSGRSGSYEQYF	TGCGCCAGCAGCGGTAGGAGCGGTTCCTACGAGCAGTACTTC
-	TRBV7-2	-	TRBJ2-1	CASRDSGVGEQFF	TGTGCCAGCAGGGATAGTGGAGTCGGTGAGCAGTTCTTC
TRBD1	TRBV6-5	few	TRBJ1-2	CASSRQGASGYTF	TGTGCCAGCAGTAGACAGGGGGCGAGTGGCTACACCTTC
-	TRBV2	-	TRBJ1-4	CASSLSGREDEKLFF	TGTGCCAGCAGTCTAAGTGGCAGGGAGGATGAAAAACTGTTTTTT
TRBD2	TRBV15	-	TRBJ2-7	CATSRSSGRASYEQYF	TGTGCCACCAGCAGGAGCAGTGGGAGGGCCTCCTACGAGCAGTACTTC
-	TRBV7-2	-	TRBJ2-7	CASSLGPAAGGLYEQYF	TGTGCCAGCAGCTTAGGGCCAGCGGCCGGTGGCCTCTACGAGCAGTACTTC
-	TRBV29-1	-	TRBJ1-1	CSVKTSYRGGEAFF	TGCAGCGTCAAGACCTCCTATCGGGGTGGTGAAGCTTTCTTT
-	TRBV29-1	-	TRBJ2-1	CSTPRKGVSYNEQFF	TGCAGCACTCCGAGGAAGGGAGTTTCCTACAATGAGCAGTTCTTC
-	TRBV28	-	TRBJ1-2	CASGDVGGPVYGYTF	TGTGCCTCCGGCGATGTCGGGGGACCGGTATATGGCTACACCTTC
-	TRBV25-1	-	TRBJ2-7	CATGWGVEQYF	TGTGCCACCGGGTGGGGGGTCGAGCAGTACTTC
-	TRBV2	-	TRBJ1-5	CASSESRVGNQPQHF	TGTGCCAGCAGTGAGAGTCGGGTCGGCAATCAGCCCCAGCATTTT